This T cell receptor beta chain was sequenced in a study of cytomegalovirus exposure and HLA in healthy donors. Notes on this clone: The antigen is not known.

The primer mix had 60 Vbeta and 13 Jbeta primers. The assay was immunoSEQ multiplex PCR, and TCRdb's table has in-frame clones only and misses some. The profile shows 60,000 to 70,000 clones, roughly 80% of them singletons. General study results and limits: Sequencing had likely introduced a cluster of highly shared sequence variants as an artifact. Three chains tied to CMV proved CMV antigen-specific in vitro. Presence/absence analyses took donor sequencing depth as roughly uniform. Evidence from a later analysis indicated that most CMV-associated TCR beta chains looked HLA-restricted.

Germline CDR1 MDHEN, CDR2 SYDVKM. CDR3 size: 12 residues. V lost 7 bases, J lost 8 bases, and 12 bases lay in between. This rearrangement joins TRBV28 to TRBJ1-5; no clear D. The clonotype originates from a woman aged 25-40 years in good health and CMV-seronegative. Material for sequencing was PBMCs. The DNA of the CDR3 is TGTGCCAGCACTCAGTCCCTGGAGCCCCAGCATTTT. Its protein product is CASTQSLEPQHF. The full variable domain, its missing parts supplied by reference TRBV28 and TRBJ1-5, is DVKVTQSSRYLVKRTGEKVFLECVQDMDHENMFWYRQDPGLGLRLIYFSYDVKMKEKGDIPEGYSVSREKKERFSLILESASTNQTSMYLCASTQSLEPQHFGDGTRLSIL.